The T cell receptor (beta chain) described here comes from a study of T cells after yellow fever vaccination. Study outcomes and limitations: Shared CD4/CD8 clonotypes were a small share, likely from convergent recombination.

Via MiXCR, TCRdb re-called the 5' RACE reads, giving one row per CDR3 protein. Of 100,000 to 150,000 distinct CDR3 sequences in the sample, almost 9% are singletons; the top ten hold 40%. The CDR3 is 14 amino acids. Trimming stripped 0 bases from V and 6 bases from J, with 11 bases between. Germline CDR1 MNHEY, CDR2 SVGAGI. This clonotype was counted only a few times. Its antigen remains unknown. Sequencing used CD8+ T cells sorted from PBMCs, obtained on the day of the yellow fever booster vaccination. The TCR sequence derives from a man aged 18 to 30 who received the YFV17D yellow fever vaccine. V gene TRBV6-5 combines with J gene TRBJ1-2; tentatively, D is TRBD1 (5 bases). The CDR3: CASSYSPGRDGYTF. The CDR3, as DNA: TGTGCCAGCAGTTACTCGCCAGGGCGCGATGGCTACACCTTC.